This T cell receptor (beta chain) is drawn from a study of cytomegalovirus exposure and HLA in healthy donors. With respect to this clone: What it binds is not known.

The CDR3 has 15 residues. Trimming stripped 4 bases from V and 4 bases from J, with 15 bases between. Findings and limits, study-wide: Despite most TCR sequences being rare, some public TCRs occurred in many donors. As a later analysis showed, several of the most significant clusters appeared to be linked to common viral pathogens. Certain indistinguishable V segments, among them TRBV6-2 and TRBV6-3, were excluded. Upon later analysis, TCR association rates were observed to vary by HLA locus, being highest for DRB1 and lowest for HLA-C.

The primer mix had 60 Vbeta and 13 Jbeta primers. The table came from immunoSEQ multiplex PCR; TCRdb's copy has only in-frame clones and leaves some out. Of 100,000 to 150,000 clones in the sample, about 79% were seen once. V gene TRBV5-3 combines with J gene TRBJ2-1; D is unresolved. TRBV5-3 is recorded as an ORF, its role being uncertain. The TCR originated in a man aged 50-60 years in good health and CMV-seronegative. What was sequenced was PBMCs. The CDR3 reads CARSLIPSHYNEQFF. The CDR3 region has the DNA TGTGCCAGAAGCCTGATCCCGAGCCATTACAATGAGCAGTTCTTC.